The text below deals with one T cell receptor beta chain. Its matching antigen is unknown. This sample was included in a study of T cell responses to AZD1222 COVID-19 vaccine. TCRdb keeps only in-frame clones here, not all; method: immunoSEQ multiplex PCR. This sample has about 130,000 clones; 80% to 90% occur once, and the top ten carry about 1.6%. Study conclusions and caveats: Just a handful of people given AZD1222 tested seropositive at baseline. Along spike, vaccine-associated CD4 TCRs were found throughout, with dominance at 160-218 and 743-854. Clonal diversity may have been underestimated in mostly white British donors. Spike-specific TCR breadth and depth rose after two AZD1222 doses.

J lost 3 bases, V lost 8 bases, and 13 bases had no gene match. The CDR3 runs to 16 residues. CDR1 is SGHVS, CDR2 FQNEAQ, per germline. The rearrangement links TRBV7-8 to TRBJ2-5, with 9 bases aligning to TRBD1. The source was peripheral blood, collected on day 0 of AZD1222 vaccination. The source of this sequence is an adult in good health. In DNA, the CDR3 is TGTGCCAGCGCCCAGAGGGACAGGGTATTCGAAGAGACCCAGTACTTC. It encodes CASAQRDRVFEETQYF.